This T cell receptor (beta chain) was profiled in a study of T cells expressing NK-cell markers. TCRdb reanalyzed the 5' RACE reads and collapses them to one entry per CDR3 protein, without DNA. This listing includes 550,000 to 600,000 distinct CDR3 sequences. The CDR3 runs 14 residues. This clonotype originated in a man between 18 and 35 years old in good health. Sequenced: blood T cells: a sorted CD56 or NKG2C T cell subset, CD4+ or CD8+ T cells, or bulk PBMC T cells (not recorded which). The chain is built from TRBV12-3 or TRBV12-4 and TRBJ1-1. The CDR3 protein is CASSLSIRNTEAFF.